The 26 T cell receptor beta chains presented below share a single source sample, sequenced in a study of blood T cell repertoires in COVID-19. Data came from immunoSEQ multiplex PCR; TCRdb stores just in-frame clones and leaves some out. The sample shows roughly 68,000 clones, about 85% of them seen only once. Sequenced input: peripheral blood. These receptors originate from a woman aged 45-60 years with COVID-19, enrolled during active disease.

The chain uses TRBV6-6 and TRBJ2-2, with TRBD2 identical over 13 bases. Trimming took 5 bases from V and 5 from J; bases not matched to a gene: 8. Germline lookup yields CDR1 MNHNY and CDR2 SVGAGI (reference sequence). There are 17 residues in the CDR3. CDR3 nucleotide sequence: TGTGCCAGCAGTCCGCGGACTAGCGGGAGAGGTACCGGGGAGCTGTTTTTT. Protein product: CASSPRTSGRGTGELFF.

The chain recombines TRBV27 with TRBJ2-2; 9 nucleotides align to TRBD2. The CDR3 is 13 amino acids. Germline values: CDR1 MNHEY, CDR2 SMNVEV (reference sequence). The ends lost 2 bases at V and 9 bases at J; junction bases unmatched: 1. Here the CDR3 reads CASSLAGGRELFF. In DNA form, the CDR3 reads TGTGCCAGCAGTTTAGCGGGAGGGCGGGAGCTGTTTTTT.

This chain connects TRBV5-1 to TRBJ2-7; 13 bases line up with TRBD2. The V and J ends lost 4 bases and 6 bases, in that order; junction bases with no gene match: 4. This CDR3 region has 14 residues. Germline loops: CDR1 SGHRS, CDR2 YFSETQ. The CDR3 sequence: CASSRTSGRSEQYF. Written as DNA, the CDR3 is TGCGCCAGCAGCCGGACTAGCGGGAGATCCGAGCAGTACTTC.

The V and J genes are TRBV30 and TRBJ1-1; TRBD1 might be the D (6 bases). The CDR3 runs to 13 residues. V was pared by 3 bases and J by 5 bases, with 13 bases between. Germline V CDR1 and CDR2: GTSNPN, SVGIG (reference sequence). The CDR3 protein is CAWSSTRGTEAFF. The CDR3 nucleotides read TGTGCCTGGAGCTCAACGAGGGGGACTGAAGCTTTCTTT.

The gene calls are TRBV6-1 and TRBJ2-1; D gene unclear. V was cut by 3 bases and J by 9 bases, with 9 bases left in between. The germline CDR1 and CDR2 sequences are MNHNS and SASEGT. This CDR3 is 12 amino acids long. The CDR3 loop reads CASSEITGEQFF. The DNA for the CDR3 is TGTGCCAGCAGTGAGATTACGGGTGAGCAGTTCTTC.

This chain joins TRBV4-2 and TRBJ2-7, with a weak D call TRBD2 (5 bases). V dropped 2 bases and J dropped 3 bases, with 11 bases sitting between them. The CDR3 contains 14 residues. Looked up from germline, CDR1 is LGHNA and CDR2 is YNFKEQ. The CDR3 loop is CASSQSGLGYEQYF. In DNA form, the CDR3 reads TGTGCCAGCAGCCAATCAGGACTGGGCTACGAGCAGTACTTC.

The chain joins TRBV11-2 to TRBJ2-7; the D gene is possibly TRBD2 (5 bases). CDR1 and CDR2 from the germline V gene are SGHAT and FQNNGV. Trimming left V 3 bases short and J 3 bases short, with 9 bases between. The CDR3 has 13 amino acids. In nucleotides, the CDR3 is TGTGCCAGCAGCTTCCGGGATTACTACGAGCAGTACTTC. Translated, it gives CASSFRDYYEQYF. Full variable domain (remainder filled in from reference TRBV11-2 and TRBJ2-7): EAGVAQSPRYKIIEKRQSVAFWCNPISGHATLYWYQQILGQGPKLLIQFQNNGVVDDSQLPKDRFSAERLKGVDSTLKIQPAKLEDSAVYLCASSFRDYYEQYFGPGTRLTVT.

The chain links TRBV7-2 to TRBJ2-1; 10 nucleotides align to TRBD1. The germline V gene has CDR1 SGHTA and CDR2 FQGNSA. The V and J ends lost 1 base and 5 bases, in that order; junction bases with no gene match: 5. The CDR3 runs 16 residues. CDR3 in DNA: TGTGCCAGCAGCTTAGGTCCTGGACAGGGGGACAATGAGCAGTTCTTC. Translation: CASSLGPGQGDNEQFF.

This clone has only one observation. This chain connects TRBV11-2 to TRBJ1-1; TRBD1 might be the D (5 bases). The CDR3 contains 17 residues. Germline lookup yields CDR1 SGHAT and CDR2 FQNNGV. The V and J ends lost 3 bases and 1 base respectively, with 18 bases between them. The CDR3, as DNA: TGTGCCAGCAGCTTCGATGGTAGGCAGGGATGGAACACTGAAGCTTTCTTT. This gives the protein CASSFDGRQGWNTEAFF.

The rearrangement links TRBV19 to TRBJ1-1, with D perhaps matching TRBD1 (6 bases). Germline V gene sequence: CDR1 LNHDA, CDR2 SQIVND (reference sequence). Trimming took off 5 bases at V and 0 bases at J, with 10 bases between the two ends. The CDR3 contains 14 residues. CDR3 nucleotides: TGTGCCAGTAGTCCCAGACAGGTGAACACTGAAGCTTTCTTT. It translates to CASSPRQVNTEAFF.

The chain combines TRBV28 with TRBJ2-2; D gene ambiguous. The CDR3 contains 16 residues. Trimming took 3 bases from V and 2 from J, leaving 13 bases between them. In germline, CDR1 is MDHEN, CDR2 SYDVKM. Written as DNA, the CDR3 is TGTGCCAGCAGTTTCCTAAGAACTGCTAACACCGGGGAGCTGTTTTTT. Protein: CASSFLRTANTGELFF.

The chain recombines TRBV7-2 with TRBJ2-7; tentatively, D is TRBD2 (6 bases). The germline CDR1 and CDR2 sequences are SGHTA and FQGNSA. CDR3 length equals 15 residues. V was cut by 5 bases and J by 3 bases, with 17 bases left in between. The CDR3 DNA follows: TGTGCCAGCAGCCCGACCGGGGGACGAGGCTACGAGCAGTACTTC. Translation: CASSPTGGRGYEQYF.

A single count supports this clone. The chain joins TRBV19 to TRBJ2-2, with 9 bases lining up with TRBD1. This CDR3 contains 16 residues. From germline, CDR1 is LNHDA and CDR2 SQIVND (reference sequence). Trimming cost V 6 bases and J 7 bases; bases outside gene matches: 12. The DNA of the CDR3 is TGTGCCAGTAGGCTACAGGGGGCCACTACCGGCGGGGAGCTGTTTTTT. Translation: CASRLQGATTGGELFF.

This clone appeared a single time. The chain has TRBV5-1 and TRBJ2-3, with 7 positions matching TRBD2. The V and J ends lost 0 bases and 4 bases, in that order; junction bases with no gene match: 2. This CDR3 region has 14 residues. CDR1 SGHRS and CDR2 YFSETQ come from the germline V gene. CDR3 sequence (DNA): TGCGCCAGCAGCTTGGTGACTAGCCCAGATACGCAGTATTTT. It encodes CASSLVTSPDTQYF.

The chain uses TRBV2 and TRBJ1-6; 7 nucleotides agree with TRBD1. After removal of 4 bases from V and 10 bases from J, the junction contained 7 bases not matched to a gene. The CDR3 consists of 14 residues. Germline V gene data show CDR1 as SNHLY and CDR2 as FYNNEI. CDR3 sequence: CASSGTGDGSPLHF. CDR3 bases: TGTGCCAGCAGTGGAACAGGGGATGGGTCACCCCTCCACTTT.

This CDR3 is CASRRTGSSPQHF. The DNA of the CDR3 is TGTGCCAGCAGGCGGACAGGATCAAGCCCCCAGCATTTT. The chain couples TRBV12-3 or TRBV12-4 to TRBJ1-5, with 7 bases that match TRBD1. This CDR3 is 13 amino acids long. J was trimmed by 10 bases and V by 6 bases; bases with no gene match: 9.

V gene TRBV29-1 combines with J gene TRBJ2-1; D may be TRBD2 (5 bases). Trimming removed 7 bases from V and 7 bases from J, with 17 bases in between. CDR3 length: 13 amino acids. CDR1 is SQVTM, CDR2 ANQGSEA, per germline. The CDR3 nucleotides read TGCAGCGCACCAGAGGTCCGGGGAAATGAGCAGTTCTTC. It codes for CSAPEVRGNEQFF.

V usage is TRBV3-1 (or the pseudogene TRBV3-2) and J usage is TRBJ2-7, with D perhaps matching TRBD1 (6 bases). Between the trimmed V and J ends, which lost 8 bases and 6 bases, there was a span of 17 bases. Germline V gene lookup returns CDR1 LGHDT and CDR2 YNNKEL (reference sequence). This CDR3 spans 13 amino acids. CDR3 sequence (DNA): TGTGCCAGCCGGGACAACTCAGGCCGCGAGCAGTACTTC. Translated, it gives CASRDNSGREQYF.

This clone was seen a few times. This CDR3 is also generated by other DNA sequences in the sample. V and J are TRBV27 and TRBJ1-5; D is perhaps TRBD1 (5 bases). The V end lost 4 bases, the J end lost 2 bases, and 12 bases lay between the germline ends. The CDR3 is 15 residues long. CDR1 and CDR2 (germline): MNHEY, SMNVEV (reference sequence). The CDR3 sequence: CASSSLGGGNQPQHF. CDR3 nucleotides: TGTGCCAGCAGTTCCCTCGGGGGGGGCAATCAGCCCCAGCATTTT.

The V call is TRBV6-6, the J call TRBJ2-2, with TRBD2 matching over 7 bases. V was pared by 5 bases and J by 7 bases, with 13 bases of the junction left unmatched. Germline V gene data show CDR1 as MNHNY and CDR2 as SVGAGI (reference sequence). CDR3 length equals 16 residues. The CDR3 DNA reads TGTGCCAGCAGTCGAAGCGGGACGGGTTTGAGCGGGGAGCTGTTTTTT. Its translation is CASSRSGTGLSGELFF.

The chain employs TRBV4-2 and TRBJ2-3; D is perhaps TRBD2 (5 bases). CDR3 size: 16 residues. V was trimmed by 1 base and J by 1 base, leaving 12 bases between them. CDR1 and CDR2 from the germline V gene are LGHNA and YNFKEQ. The CDR3 here is CASSQVLARGTDTQYF. CDR3 nucleotide sequence: TGTGCCAGCAGCCAAGTTCTAGCTAGGGGCACAGATACGCAGTATTTT.

This clone was seen just once. The chain recombines TRBV2 with TRBJ1-2; 12 bases agree with TRBD1. With V trimmed by 6 bases and J by 8 bases, 10 bases remained unmatched. The CDR3 sequence is 15 residues long. Germline CDR1 is SNHLY and CDR2 is FYNNEI. The CDR3, as DNA: TGTGCCAGCAGGGAATCCGGGACAGGGGGCGGGGGCTACACCTTC. It encodes CASRESGTGGGGYTF. Full variable domain (remainder filled in from reference TRBV2 and TRBJ1-2): EPEVTQTPSHQVTQMGQEVILRCVPISNHLYFYWYRQILGQKVEFLVSFYNNEISEKSEIFDDQFSVERPDGSNFTLKIRSTKLEDSAMYFCASRESGTGGGGYTFGSGTRLTVV.

The J gene is TRBJ2-4, the V gene TRBV19; 9 nucleotides match TRBD1. The CDR3 sequence is 14 residues long. V lost 9 bases, J lost 3 bases, and 6 bases stayed unmatched. The germline gives CDR1 LNHDA, CDR2 SQIVND (reference sequence). Here the CDR3 DNA reads TGTGCCAGCCGAACAGGGGGCGTCAAAAACATTCAGTACTTC. The encoded protein is CASRTGGVKNIQYF.

The CDR3 bases are TGTGCCAGCAGAGTAAGCGGGCGCTCCTACGAGCAGTACTTC. It codes for CASRVSGRSYEQYF. The chain combines TRBV13 with TRBJ2-7; TRBD2 might be the D (6 bases). With 6 bases removed from V and 0 bases from J, the gap between germline ends came to 12 bases. Germline CDR1 reads PRHDT; CDR2 reads FYEKMQ (reference sequence). The CDR3 is 14 amino acids.

V is TRBV7-2 and J is TRBJ1-1; perhaps TRBD1 as D (6 bases). Trimming took off 2 bases at V and 4 bases at J, with 20 bases between the two ends. Germline V gene data show CDR1 as SGHTA and CDR2 as FQGNSA. This CDR3 has 17 residues. The CDR3 spells CASSLTAFGGRGTEAFF. CDR3 coding DNA: TGTGCCAGCAGCTTAACGGCCTTCGGGGGGCGAGGCACTGAAGCTTTCTTT.

V usage is TRBV7-9 and J usage is TRBJ1-2; tentative D call: TRBD1 (6 bases). The germline CDR1 and CDR2 sequences are SEHNR and FQNEAQ (reference sequence). There are 14 residues in the CDR3. The V and J ends lost 4 bases and 8 bases respectively, with 17 bases between them. CDR3: CASSSRQAGRGYTF. CDR3 DNA: TGTGCCAGCAGCTCCCGACAGGCCGGGAGGGGCTACACCTTC.